The 15 T cell receptor beta chains below come from one sample, sequenced in a study of OX40 agonist ivuxolimab in advanced cancers. The assay was immunoSEQ multiplex PCR, and TCRdb's table has in-frame clones only and misses some. Here the sample spans around 26,000 clones, around 85% being singletons. The sample consisted of CD4+ or CD8+ T cells sorted from blood, taken in a trial of the OX40 agonist ivuxolimab. These receptors were collected from an adult with an advanced solid tumor such as melanoma, head and neck, liver or kidney cancer.

There are many counts of this clone. J is TRBJ1-2 and V is TRBV5-1; the D gene is possibly TRBD1 (5 bases). The CDR3 extends over 13 amino acids. Germline V CDR1 and CDR2: SGHRS, YFSETQ. The ends were cut back, 3 bases at V and 5 bases at J, with 11 bases in the middle. The CDR3 DNA follows: TGCGCCAGCAGCTCTACGGGGGGATATGGCTACACCTTC. Its protein is CASSSTGGYGYTF.

The chain uses TRBV28 and TRBJ2-1; D gene uncertain. Trimming took off 8 bases at V and 5 bases at J, with 7 bases between the two ends. The CDR3 covers 11 residues. CDR1 is MDHEN, CDR2 SYDVKM, per germline. The CDR3 nucleotides are TGTGCCAGCGGGTCTAACAATGAGCAGTTCTTC. It encodes CASGSNNEQFF. The variable domain in full, with the rest retrieved from reference TRBV28 and TRBJ2-1, is DVKVTQSSRYLVKRTGEKVFLECVQDMDHENMFWYRQDPGLGLRLIYFSYDVKMKEKGDIPEGYSVSREKKERFSLILESASTNQTSMYLCASGSNNEQFFGPGTRLTVL.

The chain has TRBV28 and TRBJ2-3; 11 bases are shared with TRBD2. Per the germline V gene, CDR1 is MDHEN and CDR2 is SYDVKM. This CDR3 is built from 16 residues. V lost 4 bases and J lost 2; bases outside the gene matches: 5. Written as DNA, the CDR3 is TGTGCCAGCAGTTCCGAGACTAGCGGGAACACAGATACGCAGTATTTT. Translating gives CASSSETSGNTDTQYF.

The J gene is TRBJ2-7, the V gene TRBV10-3; D is ambiguous. The V end lost 3 bases, the J end lost 8 bases, and 11 bases lay between the germline ends. Germline lookup yields CDR1 ENHRY and CDR2 SYGVKD. There are 12 residues in the CDR3. This CDR3 is CAISEGTLQQYF. The CDR3 nucleotides read TGTGCCATCAGTGAAGGCACCCTCCAGCAGTACTTC.

V gene TRBV5-4 combines with J gene TRBJ2-3, with 12 bases that match TRBD2. There are 15 residues in the CDR3. With 2 bases clipped from V and 6 bases from J, the junction kept 4 bases outside the gene matches. CDR1 is SGHNT and CDR2 is YYREEE in the germline V gene (reference sequence). The CDR3 nucleotides read TGTGCCAGCAGCTTTACTAGCGGGAGGTCTGATACGCAGTATTTT. As protein: CASSFTSGRSDTQYF.

The CDR3 sequence is CASSEGVAGIPYEQYF. The CDR3 DNA follows: TGTGCCAGCAGTGAAGGTGTAGCGGGGATACCCTACGAGCAGTACTTC. This chain connects TRBV6-1 to TRBJ2-7; 8 nucleotides align to TRBD2. With 1 base clipped from V and 2 bases from J, the junction kept 7 bases outside the gene matches. The germline V gene has CDR1 MNHNS and CDR2 SASEGT. The CDR3 covers 16 residues.

The DNA of the CDR3 is TGTGCCAGCAGTTTTGCGGGAGTGGGAGAGACCCAGTACTTC. Its protein is CASSFAGVGETQYF. This chain joins TRBV6-5 and TRBJ2-5, with TRBD2 matching over 7 bases. The germline gives CDR1 MNHEY, CDR2 SVGAGI. The CDR3 sequence is 14 residues long. J was trimmed by 4 bases and V by 4 bases; bases with no gene match: 6.

V is TRBV29-1 and J is TRBJ2-1; TRBD2 matches 7 bases. The CDR3 is made up of 13 amino acids. V shed 4 bases and J 8 bases; nucleotides not matched to a gene: 8. Per the germline V gene, CDR1 is SQVTM and CDR2 is ANQGSEA. The CDR3 DNA sequence: TGCAGCGTTGCTCGGGGGGTTGTGTATGAGCAGTTCTTC. The encoded protein is CSVARGVVYEQFF.

This chain joins TRBV5-1 and TRBJ2-6; D uncertain. This CDR3 contains 16 residues. Germline CDR1 and CDR2: SGHRS and YFSETQ. Trimming cost V 4 bases and J 0 bases, with 11 bases left between them. The CDR3 DNA sequence: TGCGCCAGCAGCCAAACCCCTAGCTCTGGGGCCAACGTCCTGACTTTC. It codes for CASSQTPSSGANVLTF.

This clone was counted a single time. The rearrangement joins TRBV6-1 to TRBJ2-7; 7 bases are shared with TRBD2. This CDR3 has 14 amino acids. Germline V gene lookup returns CDR1 MNHNS and CDR2 SASEGT. V gave up 9 bases and J gave up 5 bases; unmatched junction bases: 13. The CDR3 DNA reads TGTGCCAGGACGCCGGGACTACGGGGTAACGAGCAGTACTTC. Amino acids: CARTPGLRGNEQYF.

The rearrangement joins TRBV11-2 to TRBJ2-7, with a tentative D call TRBD2 (8 bases). Trimming removed 3 bases from V and 2 bases from J, with 23 bases in between. The germline V gene encodes CDR1 SGHAT and CDR2 FQNNGV. The CDR3 covers 18 residues. The CDR3 spells CASSFHLVAGQIPYEQYF. Here the CDR3 DNA reads TGTGCCAGCAGCTTTCACCTCGTAGCGGGACAGATACCCTACGAGCAGTACTTC.

The chain employs TRBV2 and TRBJ1-5; D remains unclear. Germline V lookup: CDR1 SNHLY, CDR2 FYNNEI. This CDR3 comprises 13 residues. The V end lost 2 bases, the J end lost 5 bases, and 7 bases lay between the germline ends. The CDR3 sequence is CASSESQYQPQHF. The DNA of the CDR3 is TGTGCCAGCAGTGAATCCCAATATCAGCCCCAGCATTTT. The whole variable domain, remainder taken from reference TRBV2 and TRBJ1-5, is EPEVTQTPSHQVTQMGQEVILRCVPISNHLYFYWYRQILGQKVEFLVSFYNNEISEKSEIFDDQFSVERPDGSNFTLKIRSTKLEDSAMYFCASSESQYQPQHFGDGTRLSIL.

The chain employs TRBV5-4 and TRBJ2-7, with 9 bases fitting TRBD1. The junction had 3 bases not matched to a gene; V was cut back by 1 base and J by 4 bases. This CDR3 is 14 amino acids long. CDR1 SGHNT and CDR2 YYREEE come from the germline V gene (reference sequence). CDR3 in DNA: TGTGCCAGCAGCTTGAAGGGACAGGGATACGAGCAGTACTTC. Translating it yields CASSLKGQGYEQYF.

The chain uses TRBV7-9 and TRBJ2-2; 12 nucleotides line up with TRBD2. CDR3 length: 14 amino acids. The V gene end was trimmed by 5 bases and the J gene end by 9 bases; junction bases not matched to a gene: 4. In germline, CDR1 is SEHNR, CDR2 FQNEAQ (reference sequence). CDR3 DNA: TGTGCCAGCAGCCAGAGGACTAGCGGGAGGGAGCTGTTTTTT. It encodes CASSQRTSGRELFF.

The V call is TRBV13, the J call TRBJ1-3; no reliable D call. CDR3 length equals 15 residues. CDR1 and CDR2 (germline): PRHDT, FYEKMQ (reference sequence). V was clipped by 6 bases and J by 0 bases, with 12 bases between them. The CDR3 loop is CASSLEGVSGNTIYF. The CDR3 bases are TGTGCCAGCAGTTTGGAAGGCGTCTCTGGAAACACCATATATTTT. Full variable domain (missing parts from reference TRBV13 and TRBJ1-3): AAGVIQSPRHLIKEKRETATLKCYPIPRHDTVYWYQQGPGQDPQFLISFYEKMQSDKGSIPDRFSAQQFSDYHSELNMSSLELGDSALYFCASSLEGVSGNTIYFGEGSWLTVV.